A selection of T cell receptor beta chains follows, all from one sample in a study of Graves' ophthalmopathy and Graves' hyperthyroidism. TCRdb reanalysed the multiplex PCR reads using MiXCR and keeps one entry per CDR3 protein. This sample has approximately 1.2 million distinct CDR3 sequences, with about two fifths found just once. The sequenced sample was peripheral blood or thyroid tissue (not recorded which). These receptors were taken from an adult man with Graves' hyperthyroidism. Each CDR3 is given with its conserved first and last residue. The order of the fields is V gene, J gene, clone size, D gene, CDR3 protein, CDR3 DNA. A D gene is named only where the DNA matches it firmly. Clone size is shown for a subset of rows, as once, few, many or a class of expanded clone.

v_call: TRBV20-1
j_call: TRBJ2-5
clone_size: -
d_call: -
cdr3_aa: CSARDPPGKETQYF
cdr3_nt: TGCAGTGCTAGAGATCCCCCAGGGAAAGAGACCCAGTACTTC

v_call: TRBV7-8
j_call: TRBJ1-4
clone_size: many
d_call: -
cdr3_aa: CASSYGTVGYEKLFF
cdr3_nt: TGTGCCAGCAGCTACGGGACGGTGGGGTATGAAAAACTGTTTTTT

v_call: TRBV29-1
j_call: TRBJ2-3
clone_size: -
d_call: -
cdr3_aa: CSVEMWEDVLDTQYF
cdr3_nt: TGCAGCGTTGAAATGTGGGAGGACGTGTTGGATACGCAGTATTTT

v_call: TRBV9
j_call: TRBJ1-5
clone_size: few
d_call: -
cdr3_aa: CASSAGLRQPQHF
cdr3_nt: TGTGCCAGCAGCGCCGGACTCAGGCAGCCCCAGCATTTT

v_call: TRBV29-1
j_call: TRBJ2-7
clone_size: many
d_call: -
cdr3_aa: CSVEVDPYEQYF
cdr3_nt: TGCAGCGTTGAGGTGGACCCCTACGAGCAGTACTTC

v_call: TRBV7-9
j_call: TRBJ1-1
clone_size: -
d_call: -
cdr3_aa: CASGPPGANTEAFF
cdr3_nt: TGTGCCAGCGGTCCGCCAGGCGCGAACACTGAAGCTTTCTTT

v_call: TRBV11-2
j_call: TRBJ1-6
clone_size: many
d_call: TRBD1
cdr3_aa: CASSQRQGGSPLHF
cdr3_nt: TGTGCCAGCAGCCAACGACAGGGCGGTTCACCCCTCCACTTT

v_call: TRBV4-1
j_call: TRBJ1-5
clone_size: once
d_call: -
cdr3_aa: CASSQEAANNQPQHF
cdr3_nt: TGTGCCAGCAGCCAAGAGGCAGCAAACAATCAGCCCCAGCATTTT

v_call: TRBV27
j_call: TRBJ1-5
clone_size: -
d_call: TRBD1
cdr3_aa: CASSPGDRGLSGNQPQHF
cdr3_nt: TGTGCCAGCAGCCCCGGGGACAGGGGGTTGTCTGGCAATCAGCCCCAGCATTTT

v_call: TRBV7-2
j_call: TRBJ1-5
clone_size: few
d_call: -
cdr3_aa: CASTHPGTPQHF
cdr3_nt: TGTGCCAGCACCCACCCGGGGACGCCCCAGCATTTT

v_call: TRBV2
j_call: TRBJ2-1
clone_size: -
d_call: -
cdr3_aa: CASRERYNEQFF
cdr3_nt: TGTGCCAGCAGGGAACGATACAATGAGCAGTTCTTC

v_call: TRBV12-3/TRBV12-4
j_call: TRBJ2-2
clone_size: many
d_call: -
cdr3_aa: CASSRGQGELFF
cdr3_nt: TGTGCCAGCAGCCGAGGACAGGGGGAGCTGTTTTTT

v_call: TRBV4-1
j_call: TRBJ2-7
clone_size: -
d_call: TRBD1
cdr3_aa: CASSHLGAGGSYEQYF
cdr3_nt: TGCGCCAGCAGCCATTTGGGGGCAGGGGGCTCCTACGAGCAGTACTTC

v_call: TRBV27
j_call: TRBJ1-1
clone_size: -
d_call: -
cdr3_aa: CASLDREKAFF
cdr3_nt: TGTGCCAGCTTGGACAGAGAAAAAGCTTTCTTT

v_call: TRBV4-1
j_call: TRBJ1-4
clone_size: many
d_call: -
cdr3_aa: CASSQAVQAREKLFF
cdr3_nt: TGCGCCAGCAGCCAAGCGGTCCAGGCACGGGAAAAACTGTTTTTT

v_call: TRBV5-1
j_call: TRBJ1-1
clone_size: many
d_call: TRBD1
cdr3_aa: CASSPRTGATEAFF
cdr3_nt: TGCGCCAGCAGCCCAAGGACAGGGGCCACTGAAGCTTTCTTT

v_call: TRBV30
j_call: TRBJ1-6
clone_size: -
d_call: -
cdr3_aa: CAWKLGRRNSPLHF
cdr3_nt: TGTGCCTGGAAGTTGGGTCGCCGTAATTCACCCCTCCACTTT

v_call: TRBV11-2
j_call: TRBJ2-6
clone_size: few
d_call: TRBD1
cdr3_aa: CASSYTGQAYSGANVLTF
cdr3_nt: TGTGCCAGCAGCTACACGGGACAGGCCTACTCTGGGGCCAACGTCCTGACTTTC

v_call: TRBV13
j_call: TRBJ1-1
clone_size: many
d_call: TRBD1
cdr3_aa: CASRRQGAVSTEAFF
cdr3_nt: TGTGCCAGCCGAAGACAGGGGGCGGTGAGCACTGAAGCTTTCTTT

v_call: TRBV20-1
j_call: TRBJ2-5
clone_size: -
d_call: -
cdr3_aa: CSAPHGRTEKEETQYF
cdr3_nt: TGCAGTGCTCCCCACGGTCGGACAGAGAAAGAAGAGACCCAGTACTTC

v_call: TRBV7-2
j_call: TRBJ1-1
clone_size: many
d_call: -
cdr3_aa: CASRLGRSSTEAFF
cdr3_nt: TGTGCCAGCAGATTAGGGCGATCGAGCACTGAAGCTTTCTTT

v_call: TRBV9
j_call: TRBJ1-1
clone_size: -
d_call: -
cdr3_aa: CASSSDGSYTEAFF
cdr3_nt: TGTGCCAGCAGTAGCGACGGATCTTATACTGAAGCTTTCTTT

v_call: TRBV20-1
j_call: TRBJ1-3
clone_size: -
d_call: -
cdr3_aa: CSASAGANGNTIYF
cdr3_nt: TGCAGTGCTAGTGCAGGGGCGAACGGAAACACCATATATTTT

v_call: TRBV9
j_call: TRBJ2-7
clone_size: many
d_call: -
cdr3_aa: CASSVGNTEQYF
cdr3_nt: TGTGCCAGCAGCGTAGGTAACACCGAGCAGTACTTC

v_call: TRBV10-2
j_call: TRBJ2-5
clone_size: many
d_call: TRBD2
cdr3_aa: CASGYSGTSGTQYF
cdr3_nt: TGCGCCAGCGGTTATTCCGGGACTAGTGGGACCCAGTACTTC

v_call: TRBV5-1
j_call: TRBJ2-2
clone_size: -
d_call: -
cdr3_aa: CASSGREIGTGELFF
cdr3_nt: TGCGCCAGCAGCGGACGGGAGATCGGCACCGGGGAGCTGTTTTTT

v_call: TRBV7-3
j_call: TRBJ2-2
clone_size: many
d_call: TRBD2
cdr3_aa: CASSSSGSVGELFF
cdr3_nt: TGTGCCAGCAGCTCTAGCGGGAGCGTCGGGGAGCTGTTTTTT

v_call: TRBV20-1
j_call: TRBJ2-7
clone_size: few
d_call: -
cdr3_aa: CSARVHSAGYEQYF
cdr3_nt: TGCAGTGCTAGAGTCCACTCTGCCGGATACGAGCAGTACTTC

v_call: TRBV29-1
j_call: TRBJ2-5
clone_size: many
d_call: -
cdr3_aa: CSVEPGQWGTQYF
cdr3_nt: TGCAGCGTTGAGCCCGGTCAATGGGGGACCCAGTACTTC

v_call: TRBV11-2
j_call: TRBJ2-5
clone_size: -
d_call: -
cdr3_aa: CASSPWQGASETQYF
cdr3_nt: TGTGCCAGCAGCCCGTGGCAGGGAGCGTCGGAGACCCAGTACTTC

v_call: TRBV29-1
j_call: TRBJ2-5
clone_size: many
d_call: TRBD1
cdr3_aa: CSVKPRDRSQETQYF
cdr3_nt: TGCAGCGTGAAACCTAGGGACAGGTCGCAAGAGACCCAGTACTTC

v_call: TRBV7-9
j_call: TRBJ2-1
clone_size: many
d_call: TRBD1
cdr3_aa: CASSSATGGNEQFF
cdr3_nt: TGTGCCAGCAGCTCCGCCACAGGGGGCAATGAGCAGTTCTTC

v_call: TRBV25-1
j_call: TRBJ2-2
clone_size: many
d_call: TRBD2
cdr3_aa: CASSESGLAGELFF
cdr3_nt: TGTGCCAGCAGTGAATCCGGACTAGCCGGGGAGCTGTTTTTT

v_call: TRBV7-9
j_call: TRBJ1-4
clone_size: -
d_call: -
cdr3_aa: CAWSEGRGEKLFF
cdr3_nt: TGTGCCTGGAGTGAGGGACGAGGTGAAAAACTGTTTTTT

v_call: TRBV6-5
j_call: TRBJ2-7
clone_size: -
d_call: TRBD2
cdr3_aa: CASSYSRLAFYEQYF
cdr3_nt: TGTGCCAGCAGTTACTCCCGACTAGCTTTCTACGAGCAGTACTTC

v_call: TRBV12-3/TRBV12-4
j_call: TRBJ2-5
clone_size: once
d_call: -
cdr3_aa: CASSSEGAGGAETQYF
cdr3_nt: TGTGCCAGCAGTTCGGAGGGGGCGGGCGGGGCCGAGACCCAGTACTTC

v_call: TRBV19
j_call: TRBJ1-2
clone_size: many
d_call: TRBD1
cdr3_aa: CASRMVDRGLGYGYTF
cdr3_nt: TGTGCCAGTAGGATGGTCGACAGGGGGCTAGGCTATGGCTACACCTTC

v_call: TRBV9
j_call: TRBJ2-6
clone_size: -
d_call: -
cdr3_aa: CASSERVISGANVLTF
cdr3_nt: TGTGCCAGCAGCGAGAGGGTGATCTCTGGGGCCAACGTCCTGACTTTC

v_call: TRBV25-1
j_call: TRBJ1-1
clone_size: once
d_call: -
cdr3_aa: CACSARKGGGGTEAFF
cdr3_nt: TGTGCCTGCAGTGCCCGAAAAGGGGGGGGAGGCACTGAAGCTTTCTTT

v_call: TRBV7-9
j_call: TRBJ1-3
clone_size: many
d_call: -
cdr3_aa: CASSLNSGFAGNTIYF
cdr3_nt: TGTGCCAGCAGCTTAAACTCCGGGTTCGCTGGAAACACCATATATTTT

v_call: TRBV11-2
j_call: TRBJ1-6
clone_size: many
d_call: -
cdr3_aa: CASSAQGRGLSPLHF
cdr3_nt: TGTGCCAGCAGCGCCCAGGGCAGGGGTCTTTCACCCCTCCACTTT

v_call: TRBV25-1
j_call: TRBJ1-6
clone_size: many
d_call: -
cdr3_aa: CASSPNQQGSENSPLHF
cdr3_nt: TGTGCCAGCAGTCCAAATCAACAGGGATCGGAGAATTCACCCCTCCACTTT

v_call: TRBV10-3
j_call: TRBJ2-5
clone_size: -
d_call: -
cdr3_aa: CAISGGRGSETQYF
cdr3_nt: TGTGCCATCAGTGGGGGGAGAGGTTCGGAGACCCAGTACTTC

v_call: TRBV5-6
j_call: TRBJ2-7
clone_size: -
d_call: TRBD1
cdr3_aa: CASSLPGQGRHEQYF
cdr3_nt: TGTGCCAGCAGCTTGCCGGGACAGGGCAGGCACGAGCAGTACTTC

v_call: TRBV10-3
j_call: TRBJ1-5
clone_size: many
d_call: -
cdr3_aa: CAISEVGDGNQPQHF
cdr3_nt: TGTGCCATCAGTGAGGTAGGAGATGGGAATCAGCCCCAGCATTTT